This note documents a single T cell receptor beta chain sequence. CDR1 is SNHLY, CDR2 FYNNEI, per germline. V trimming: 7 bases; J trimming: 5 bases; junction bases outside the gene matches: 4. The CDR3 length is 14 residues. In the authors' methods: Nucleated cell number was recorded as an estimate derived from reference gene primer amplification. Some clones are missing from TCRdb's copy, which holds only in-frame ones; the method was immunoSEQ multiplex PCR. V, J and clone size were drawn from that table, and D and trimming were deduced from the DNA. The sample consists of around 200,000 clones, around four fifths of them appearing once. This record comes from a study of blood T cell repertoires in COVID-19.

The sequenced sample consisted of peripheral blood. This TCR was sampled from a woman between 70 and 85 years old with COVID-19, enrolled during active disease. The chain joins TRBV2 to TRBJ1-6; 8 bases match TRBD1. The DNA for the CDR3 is TGTGCCAGCAAGGGGACAGGAAATAATTCACCCCTCCACTTT. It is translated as CASKGTGNNSPLHF.